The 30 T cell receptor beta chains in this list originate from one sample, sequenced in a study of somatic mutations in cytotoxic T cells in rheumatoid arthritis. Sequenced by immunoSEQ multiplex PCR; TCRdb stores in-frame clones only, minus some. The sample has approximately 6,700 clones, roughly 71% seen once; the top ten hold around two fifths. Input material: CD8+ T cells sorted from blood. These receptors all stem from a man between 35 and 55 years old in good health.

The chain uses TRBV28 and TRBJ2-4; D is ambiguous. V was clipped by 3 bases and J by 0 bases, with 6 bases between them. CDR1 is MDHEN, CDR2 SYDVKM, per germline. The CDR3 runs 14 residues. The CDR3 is CASSLRLAKNIQYF. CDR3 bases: TGTGCCAGCAGTTTGAGACTAGCCAAAAACATTCAGTACTTC.

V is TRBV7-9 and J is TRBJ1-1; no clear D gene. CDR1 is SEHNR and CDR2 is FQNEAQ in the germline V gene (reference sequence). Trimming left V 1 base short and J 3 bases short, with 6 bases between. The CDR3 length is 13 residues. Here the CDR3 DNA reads TGTGCCAGCAGCTTAGGAGTGGACACTGAAGCTTTCTTT. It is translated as CASSLGVDTEAFF.

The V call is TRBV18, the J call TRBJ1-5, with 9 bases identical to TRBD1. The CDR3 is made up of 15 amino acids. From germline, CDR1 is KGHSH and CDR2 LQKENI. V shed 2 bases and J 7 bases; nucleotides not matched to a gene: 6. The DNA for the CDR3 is TGTGCCAGCTCACCATACAGGGGGCTTGGGCAGCCCCAGCATTTT. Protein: CASSPYRGLGQPQHF.

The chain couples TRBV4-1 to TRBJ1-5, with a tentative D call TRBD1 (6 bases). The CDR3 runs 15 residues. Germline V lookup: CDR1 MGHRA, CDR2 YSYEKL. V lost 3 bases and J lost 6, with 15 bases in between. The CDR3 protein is CASSQIGGGRQPQHF. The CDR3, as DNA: TGCGCCAGCAGCCAGATTGGGGGGGGGCGTCAGCCCCAGCATTTT.

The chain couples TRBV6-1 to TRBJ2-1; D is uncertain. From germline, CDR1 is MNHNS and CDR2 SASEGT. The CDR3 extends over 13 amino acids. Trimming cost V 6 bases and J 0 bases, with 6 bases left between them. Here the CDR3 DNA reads TGTGCCAGCAGGGTGAGCTCCTACAATGAGCAGTTCTTC. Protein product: CASRVSSYNEQFF.

This CDR3 reads CASSQDRDLAETQYF. In DNA, the CDR3 is TGCGCCAGCAGCCAAGATCGGGACTTAGCGGAGACCCAGTACTTC. The rearrangement uses TRBV4-3 and TRBJ2-5; TRBD2 might be the D (6 bases). This CDR3 has 15 residues. In germline, CDR1 is LGHNA, CDR2 YSLEER. The V end was cut by 0 bases, the J end by 5 bases, with 13 bases between.

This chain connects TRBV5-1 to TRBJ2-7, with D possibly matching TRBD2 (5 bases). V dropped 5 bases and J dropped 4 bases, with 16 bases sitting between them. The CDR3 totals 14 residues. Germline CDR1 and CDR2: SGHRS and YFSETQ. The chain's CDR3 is CASSTGKAAYEQYF. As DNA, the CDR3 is TGCGCCAGCAGTACCGGGAAAGCGGCATACGAGCAGTACTTC.

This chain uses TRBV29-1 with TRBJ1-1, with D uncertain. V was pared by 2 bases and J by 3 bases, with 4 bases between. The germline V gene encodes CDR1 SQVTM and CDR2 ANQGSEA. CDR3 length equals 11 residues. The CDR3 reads CSVEQDTEAFF. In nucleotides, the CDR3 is TGCAGCGTTGAACAAGACACTGAAGCTTTCTTT.

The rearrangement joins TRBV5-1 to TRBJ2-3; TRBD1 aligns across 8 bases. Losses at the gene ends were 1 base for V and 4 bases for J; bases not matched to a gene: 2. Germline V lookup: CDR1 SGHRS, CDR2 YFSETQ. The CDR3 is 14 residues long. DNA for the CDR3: TGCGCCAGCAGCTTGAGACAGGGGTCAGATACGCAGTATTTT. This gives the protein CASSLRQGSDTQYF. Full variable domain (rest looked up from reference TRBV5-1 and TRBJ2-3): KAGVTQTPRYLIKTRGQQVTLSCSPISGHRSVSWYQQTPGQGLQFLFEYFSETQRNKGNFPGRFSGRQFSNSRSEMNVSTLELGDSALYLCASSLRQGSDTQYFGPGTRLTVL.

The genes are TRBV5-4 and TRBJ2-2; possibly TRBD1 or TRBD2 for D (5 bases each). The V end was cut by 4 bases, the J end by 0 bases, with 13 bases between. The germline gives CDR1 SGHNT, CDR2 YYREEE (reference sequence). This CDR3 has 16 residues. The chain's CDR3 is CASSPSGTANTGELFF. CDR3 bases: TGTGCCAGCAGCCCTTCCGGGACGGCGAACACCGGGGAGCTGTTTTTT.

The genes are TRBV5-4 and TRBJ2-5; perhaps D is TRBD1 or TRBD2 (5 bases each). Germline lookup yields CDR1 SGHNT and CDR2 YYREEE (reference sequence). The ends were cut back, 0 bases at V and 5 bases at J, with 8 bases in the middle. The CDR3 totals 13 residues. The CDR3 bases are TGTGCCAGCAGCTTGGGCAGGGAGGAGACCCAGTACTTC. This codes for CASSLGREETQYF.

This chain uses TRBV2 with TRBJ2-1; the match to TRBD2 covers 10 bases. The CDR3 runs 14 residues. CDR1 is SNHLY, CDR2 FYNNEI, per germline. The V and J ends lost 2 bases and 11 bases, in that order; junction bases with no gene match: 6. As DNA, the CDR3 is TGTGCCAGCAGTGAAAGCCTAGCGGGGGTTAAGCAGTTCTTC. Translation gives CASSESLAGVKQFF. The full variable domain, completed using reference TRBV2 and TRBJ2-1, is EPEVTQTPSHQVTQMGQEVILRCVPISNHLYFYWYRQILGQKVEFLVSFYNNEISEKSEIFDDQFSVERPDGSNFTLKIRSTKLEDSAMYFCASSESLAGVKQFFGPGTRLTVL.

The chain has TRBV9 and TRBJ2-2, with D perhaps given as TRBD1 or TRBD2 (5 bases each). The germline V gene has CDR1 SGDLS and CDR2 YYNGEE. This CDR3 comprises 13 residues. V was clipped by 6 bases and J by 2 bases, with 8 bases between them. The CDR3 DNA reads TGTGCCAGCACGAGGGGTAACACCGGGGAGCTGTTTTTT. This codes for CASTRGNTGELFF.

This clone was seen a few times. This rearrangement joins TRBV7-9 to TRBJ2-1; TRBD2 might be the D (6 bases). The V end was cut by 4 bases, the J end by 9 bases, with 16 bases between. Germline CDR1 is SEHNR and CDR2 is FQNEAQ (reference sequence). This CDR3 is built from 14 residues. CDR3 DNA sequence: TGTGCCAGCAGCTCCGGGGCCGGGGGTTCTGAGCAGTTCTTC. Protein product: CASSSGAGGSEQFF. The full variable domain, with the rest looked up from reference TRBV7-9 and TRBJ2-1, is DTGVSQNPRHKITKRGQNVTFRCDPISEHNRLYWYRQTLGQGPEFLTYFQNEAQLEKSRLLSDRFSAERPKGSFSTLEIQRTEQGDSAMYLCASSSGAGGSEQFFGPGTRLTVL.

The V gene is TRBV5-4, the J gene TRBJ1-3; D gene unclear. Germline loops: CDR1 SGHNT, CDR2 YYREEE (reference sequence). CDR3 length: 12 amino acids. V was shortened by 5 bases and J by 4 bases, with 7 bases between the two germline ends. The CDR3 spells CASSSRGNTIYF. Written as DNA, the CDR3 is TGTGCCAGCAGTTCGAGGGGAAACACCATATATTTT.

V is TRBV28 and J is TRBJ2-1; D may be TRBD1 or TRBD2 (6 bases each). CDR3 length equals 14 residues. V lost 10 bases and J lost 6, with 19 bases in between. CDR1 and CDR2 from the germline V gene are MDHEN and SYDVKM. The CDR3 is CATERGGNFNEQFF. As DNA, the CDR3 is TGTGCCACCGAAAGAGGGGGGAACTTCAATGAGCAGTTCTTC.

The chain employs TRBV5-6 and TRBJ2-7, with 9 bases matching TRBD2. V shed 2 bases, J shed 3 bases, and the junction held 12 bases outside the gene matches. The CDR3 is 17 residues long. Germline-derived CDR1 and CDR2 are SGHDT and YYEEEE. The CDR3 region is CASSFYAGGPVGYEQYF. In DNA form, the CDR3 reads TGTGCCAGCAGCTTTTATGCGGGAGGGCCAGTTGGCTACGAGCAGTACTTC.

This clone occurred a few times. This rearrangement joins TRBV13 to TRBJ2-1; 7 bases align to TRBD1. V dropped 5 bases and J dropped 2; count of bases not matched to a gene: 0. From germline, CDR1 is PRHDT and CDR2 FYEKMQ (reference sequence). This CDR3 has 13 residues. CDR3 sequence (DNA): TGTGCCAGCAGCGACAGGGCCTACAATGAGCAGTTCTTC. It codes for CASSDRAYNEQFF.

CDR3 sequence reads: CASSGNSGREADTQYF. The CDR3 nucleotides are TGTGCCAGCAGCGGCAATAGCGGGAGGGAGGCAGATACGCAGTATTTT. The chain carries TRBV9 and TRBJ2-3; 11 positions agree with TRBD2. V trimming: 3 bases; J trimming: 4 bases; junction bases outside the gene matches: 7. Germline V gives CDR1 SGDLS, CDR2 YYNGEE. The CDR3 totals 16 residues.

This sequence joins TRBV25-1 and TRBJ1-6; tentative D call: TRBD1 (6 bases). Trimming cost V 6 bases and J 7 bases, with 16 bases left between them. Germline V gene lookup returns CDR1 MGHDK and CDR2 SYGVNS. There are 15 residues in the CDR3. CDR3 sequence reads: CASSPQGGANSPLHF. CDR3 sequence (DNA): TGTGCCAGCAGCCCGCAAGGGGGGGCGAATTCACCCCTCCACTTT.

The CDR3 loop is CASSLYGGSEAFF. CDR3 DNA sequence: TGTGCCAGCAGTTTATATGGGGGCAGTGAAGCTTTCTTT. The chain links TRBV27 to TRBJ1-1; possible D gene TRBD1, 6 bases. The V end was cut by 1 base, the J end by 7 bases, with 10 bases between. The CDR3 extends over 13 amino acids. CDR1 MNHEY and CDR2 SMNVEV come from the germline V gene (reference sequence).

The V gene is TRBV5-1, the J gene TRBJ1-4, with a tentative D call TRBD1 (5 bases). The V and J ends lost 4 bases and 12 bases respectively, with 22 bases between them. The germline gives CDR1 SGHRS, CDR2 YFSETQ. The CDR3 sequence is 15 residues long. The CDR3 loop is CASSPVGTQQLELFF. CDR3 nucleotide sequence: TGCGCCAGCAGCCCGGTGGGGACCCAACAATTGGAACTGTTTTTT.

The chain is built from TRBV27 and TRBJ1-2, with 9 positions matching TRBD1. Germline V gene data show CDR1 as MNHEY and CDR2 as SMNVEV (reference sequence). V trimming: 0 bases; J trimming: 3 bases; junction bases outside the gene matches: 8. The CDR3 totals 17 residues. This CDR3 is CASSLSPTGGIDYGYTF. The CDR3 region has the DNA TGTGCCAGCAGTTTATCCCCGACAGGGGGAATAGACTATGGCTACACCTTC.

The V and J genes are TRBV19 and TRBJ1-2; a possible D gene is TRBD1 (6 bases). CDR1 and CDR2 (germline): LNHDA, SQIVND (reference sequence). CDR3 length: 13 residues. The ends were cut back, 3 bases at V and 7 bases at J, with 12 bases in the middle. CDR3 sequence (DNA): TGTGCCAGTAGTATTACAGGGACTAGTGGCTACACCTTC. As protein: CASSITGTSGYTF.

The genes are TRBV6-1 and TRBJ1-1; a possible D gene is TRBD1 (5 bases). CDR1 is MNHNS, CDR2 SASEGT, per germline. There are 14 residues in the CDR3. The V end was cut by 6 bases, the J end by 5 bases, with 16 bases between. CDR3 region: CASRETGTPTEAFF. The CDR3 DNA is TGTGCCAGCAGAGAAACCGGGACCCCGACTGAAGCTTTCTTT.

CDR3 bases: TGCGCCAGCAGTCAATACGTCCAGGGGAGGACTAACTATGGCTACACCTTC. Translated, it gives CASSQYVQGRTNYGYTF. The chain recombines TRBV23-1 with TRBJ1-2; maybe TRBD1 (6 bases). TRBV23-1 is treated as an ORF (open reading frame) with a function not yet certain. V lost 1 base and J lost 0, with 15 bases in between. The CDR3 runs to 17 residues.

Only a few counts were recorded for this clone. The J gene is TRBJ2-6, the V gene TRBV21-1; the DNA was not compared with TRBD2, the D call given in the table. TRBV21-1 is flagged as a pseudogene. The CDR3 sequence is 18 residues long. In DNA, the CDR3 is TGTGCCAGCAGGAAAAGGGAGGTTGTAGTCCCTGGGGCCAACGTCCTGACTTTC. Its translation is CASRKREVVVPGANVLTF.

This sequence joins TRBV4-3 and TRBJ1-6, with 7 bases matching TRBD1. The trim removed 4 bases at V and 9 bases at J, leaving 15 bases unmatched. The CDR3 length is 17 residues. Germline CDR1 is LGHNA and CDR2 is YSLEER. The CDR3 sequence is CASSLHEDRTIPSPLHF. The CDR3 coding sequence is TGCGCCAGCAGCCTTCATGAGGACAGGACAATCCCTTCACCCCTCCACTTT.

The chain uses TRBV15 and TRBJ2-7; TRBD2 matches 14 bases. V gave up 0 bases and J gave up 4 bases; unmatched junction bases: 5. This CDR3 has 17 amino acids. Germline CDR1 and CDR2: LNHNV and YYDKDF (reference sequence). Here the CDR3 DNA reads TGTGCCACCAGCAGAGACGCCGGGACTAGCGGGAGTTACGAGCAGTACTTC. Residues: CATSRDAGTSGSYEQYF.

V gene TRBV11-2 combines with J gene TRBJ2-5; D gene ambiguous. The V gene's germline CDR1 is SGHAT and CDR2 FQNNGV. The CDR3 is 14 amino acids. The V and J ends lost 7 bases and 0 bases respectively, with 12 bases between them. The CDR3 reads CASTSREHQETQYF. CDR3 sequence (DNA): TGTGCCAGCACCTCGAGAGAGCACCAAGAGACCCAGTACTTC.